Below, 29 T cell receptor beta chains from the same sample are listed, as sequenced in a study of beta chain features in type 1 diabetes. Study results and caveats: Moderate yet significant TCRB CDR3 shortening was seen in Type 1 diabetes patients in all four CD4+ subsets.

The investigators reverse transcribed all of the isolated RNA, so they sequenced expressed TCRB transcripts. Using immunoSEQ multiplex PCR, the repertoire was profiled, and TCRdb retains in-frame clones only, with some absent. Among over 40,000 clones listed, approximately 70% were seen once. No antigen is known for these receptors. The sample was Tregs from blood. All receptors derive from a young man with type 1 diabetes. Some clones in this sample may be carry-over from other donors' samples.

Here the CDR3 DNA reads TGTGCCAGCAGCTTGGTAGCGGGAGGCTACGAGCAGTACTTC. Amino acid sequence: CASSLVAGGYEQYF. V is TRBV5-4 and J is TRBJ2-7; 10 bases agree with TRBD2. The CDR3 consists of 14 residues. Germline V gene sequence: CDR1 SGHNT, CDR2 YYREEE (reference sequence). Losses at the gene ends were 0 bases for V and 3 bases for J; bases not matched to a gene: 0.

The chain is built from TRBV2 and TRBJ2-1; 11 bases fit TRBD2. Germline CDR1 SNHLY, CDR2 FYNNEI. The CDR3 runs 14 residues. V gave up 6 bases and J gave up 3 bases; unmatched junction bases: 1. CDR3 sequence: CASRGTSGYNEQFF. In DNA, the CDR3 is TGTGCCAGCAGGGGGACTAGCGGCTACAATGAGCAGTTCTTC.

The chain combines TRBV29-1 with TRBJ2-7; D might be TRBD1 (6 bases). Trimming pared 6 bases from V and 5 bases from J, leaving 14 bases between. CDR1 is SQVTM and CDR2 is ANQGSEA in the germline V gene. The CDR3 spans 12 residues. The CDR3 DNA follows: TGCAGCGTGGGGGCAGGCTTCCACGAGCAGTACTTC. Amino acids: CSVGAGFHEQYF.

The CDR3 region has the DNA TGTGCCAGTAGTATCGAGCGGGGGGCTGAGCAGTTCTTC. The encoded protein is CASSIERGAEQFF. The chain couples TRBV19 to TRBJ2-1; TRBD2 aligns across 9 bases. CDR1 is LNHDA, CDR2 SQIVND, per germline (reference sequence). The CDR3 extends over 13 amino acids. Trimming took 3 bases from V and 9 from J; bases not matched to a gene: 3.

With respect to this clone: The identical CDR3 is also encoded by other nucleotide sequences in the sample. The chain links TRBV5-1 to TRBJ2-3; unclear D gene. Trimming shortened V by 0 bases and J by 5 bases, and 4 bases separated the two germline ends. In germline, CDR1 is SGHRS, CDR2 YFSETQ. CDR3 length equals 12 residues. CDR3 nucleotide sequence: TGCGCCAGCAGCTTGGCGGGAGATACGCAGTATTTT. Translating it yields CASSLAGDTQYF.

The chain uses TRBV2 and TRBJ1-2; D is unclear. Trimming took 10 bases from V and 4 from J, leaving 13 bases between them. The germline V gene encodes CDR1 SNHLY and CDR2 FYNNEI. The CDR3 is made up of 12 amino acids. CDR3 nucleotides: TGTGCCACACATGGGCAGGTCTATGGCTACACCTTC. This encodes CATHGQVYGYTF.

This chain joins TRBV5-6 and TRBJ2-2, with D uncertain. The V end was cut by 0 bases, the J end by 3 bases, with 9 bases between. The CDR3 is 15 amino acids. Germline CDR1 reads SGHDT; CDR2 reads YYEEEE. CDR3 protein: CASSLVPVDTGELFF. The CDR3, as DNA: TGTGCCAGCAGCTTGGTTCCCGTTGACACCGGGGAGCTGTTTTTT.

The CDR3 sequence: CASSNHHRGRMHTQYF. The CDR3 DNA reads TGTGCCAGTAGTAACCACCACAGGGGTAGGATGCATACGCAGTATTTT. The V and J genes are TRBV19 and TRBJ2-3; 7 bases are a match to TRBD1. The germline CDR1 and CDR2 sequences are LNHDA and SQIVND (reference sequence). J was trimmed by 7 bases and V by 4 bases; bases with no gene match: 14. The CDR3 runs 16 residues. Drawing the rest from reference TRBV19 and TRBJ2-3, the complete variable domain is DGGITQSPKYLFRKEGQNVTLSCEQNLNHDAMYWYRQDPGQGLRLIYYSQIVNDFQKGDIAEGYSVSREKKESFPLTVTSAQKNPTAFYLCASSNHHRGRMHTQYFGPGTRLTVL.

This chain connects TRBV25-1 to TRBJ2-3, with D possibly matching TRBD1 (6 bases). The germline V gene has CDR1 MGHDK and CDR2 SYGVNS. The CDR3 spans 13 residues. V gave up 6 bases and J gave up 4 bases, with 11 bases separating them. The CDR3 here is CASSRQAADTQYF. The CDR3 DNA reads as TGTGCCAGCAGCAGACAGGCCGCAGATACGCAGTATTTT.

J is TRBJ2-2 and V is TRBV5-4; 9 bases map to TRBD1. With V trimmed by 4 bases and J by 7 bases, 8 bases remained unmatched. Looked up from germline, CDR1 is SGHNT and CDR2 is YYREEE (reference sequence). The CDR3 length is 15 residues. CDR3 DNA sequence: TGTGCCAGCAGCCGTCCCGGGACAGGGTTCGGGGAGCTGTTTTTT. Translation: CASSRPGTGFGELFF.

The chain combines TRBV7-9 with TRBJ1-4; D is ambiguous. This CDR3 region has 13 residues. Trimming pared 5 bases from V and 14 bases from J, leaving 18 bases between. Germline CDR1 is SEHNR and CDR2 is FQNEAQ (reference sequence). The CDR3 protein is CASSESGKVTLFF. CDR3 DNA sequence: TGTGCCAGCAGCGAGTCCGGGAAGGTGACTCTGTTTTTT.

The gene calls are TRBV28 and TRBJ1-2; 7 bases fit TRBD1. V lost 7 bases, J lost 5 bases, and 13 bases stayed unmatched. The CDR3 contains 15 residues. The germline V gene has CDR1 MDHEN and CDR2 SYDVKM. This chain's CDR3 is CASTGGGTEIYGYTF. CDR3 DNA: TGTGCCAGCACCGGGGGGGGGACAGAAATATATGGCTACACCTTC.

The gene calls are TRBV6-5 and TRBJ2-5, with D unclear. CDR1 and CDR2 from the germline V gene are MNHEY and SVGAGI. Deletions cut 0 bases from V and 5 bases from J, with 13 bases between. The CDR3 has 15 amino acids. The CDR3 loop reads CASSYSIVRMETQYF. Written as DNA, the CDR3 is TGTGCCAGCAGTTACTCGATAGTTCGCATGGAGACCCAGTACTTC.

This chain connects TRBV27 to TRBJ2-5; TRBD1 matches at 7 bases. Unmatched junction bases numbered 19, after V lost 7 bases and J lost 5 bases. This CDR3 is built from 17 residues. CDR1 is MNHEY and CDR2 is SMNVEV in the germline V gene (reference sequence). The CDR3, as DNA: TGTGCCAGCACCCTAAAATTGACAGGGCCCGTAGTGGAGACCCAGTACTTC. It is translated as CASTLKLTGPVVETQYF.

This clone was seen a few times. The V gene is TRBV19, the J gene TRBJ2-7, with 8 bases identical to TRBD1. CDR3 length: 15 amino acids. V was pared by 6 bases and J by 3 bases, with 10 bases of the junction left unmatched. Germline CDR1 is LNHDA and CDR2 is SQIVND (reference sequence). The CDR3, as DNA: TGTGCCAGTAGCCCAGGGACAGGAAGAGGCTACGAGCAGTACTTC. It is translated as CASSPGTGRGYEQYF.

This chain connects TRBV30 to TRBJ1-4, with 8 positions matching TRBD1. V lost 5 bases, J lost 10 bases, and 9 bases stayed unmatched. Looked up from germline, CDR1 is GTSNPN and CDR2 is SVGIG (reference sequence). The CDR3 has 13 residues. CDR3 bases: TGTGCCTGGCAGGGGGCCCCGGGGGGAAAACTGTTTTTT. It yields the protein CAWQGAPGGKLFF.

The V and J genes are TRBV9 and TRBJ2-2; 7 bases map to TRBD1. CDR3 size: 15 residues. CDR1 is SGDLS and CDR2 is YYNGEE in the germline V gene. V lost 4 bases, J lost 3 bases, and 6 bases stayed unmatched. The CDR3 spells CASSLRTGHTGELFF. DNA of the CDR3: TGTGCCAGCAGCCTTCGGACAGGACACACCGGGGAGCTGTTTTTT.

The gene calls are TRBV4-3 and TRBJ1-5; D uncertain. The CDR3 runs to 13 residues. The V gene's germline CDR1 is LGHNA and CDR2 YSLEER. Trimming removed 1 base at V and 7 bases at J, with 8 bases between. DNA of the CDR3: TGCGCCAGCAGCCAAGCGGTCGGGCAGCCCCAGCATTTT. Protein: CASSQAVGQPQHF.

The genes are TRBV7-8 and TRBJ2-3; 11 bases match TRBD2. Germline V gene sequence: CDR1 SGHVS, CDR2 FQNEAQ. Unmatched junction bases numbered 7, after V lost 7 bases and J lost 7 bases. This CDR3 has 14 residues. CDR3 in DNA: TGTGCCAGCACCACTAGCGGGGGTCGGTATACGCAGTATTTT. It translates to CASTTSGGRYTQYF.

The chain links TRBV19 to TRBJ1-5; maybe TRBD1 (5 bases). The CDR3 is 15 residues long. The germline gives CDR1 LNHDA, CDR2 SQIVND (reference sequence). Trimming shortened V by 8 bases and J by 0 bases, and 14 bases separated the two germline ends. The CDR3 nucleotides read TGTGCCAGTCTTCCCTCAGGGCATAGCAATCAGCCCCAGCATTTT. It encodes CASLPSGHSNQPQHF.

The chain has TRBV7-9 and TRBJ2-1; D gene uncertain. CDR3 length: 15 residues. The germline gives CDR1 SEHNR, CDR2 FQNEAQ (reference sequence). Trimming stripped 8 bases from V and 0 bases from J, with 14 bases between. The CDR3 DNA is TGTGCCAGCTTAGAACTCGAGAGCTCCTACAATGAGCAGTTCTTC. This translates into CASLELESSYNEQFF.

The V gene is TRBV6-5, the J gene TRBJ1-2, with D unresolved. The CDR3 sequence is 13 residues long. Germline-derived CDR1 and CDR2 are MNHEY and SVGAGI. Trimming took off 5 bases at V and 7 bases at J, with 14 bases between the two ends. CDR3 residues: CASSPQEETGYTF. The DNA for the CDR3 is TGTGCCAGCAGTCCTCAGGAAGAGACTGGCTACACCTTC.

V usage is TRBV29-1 and J usage is TRBJ2-3; D perhaps matches TRBD2 (6 bases). The CDR3 runs to 13 residues. V lost 7 bases to trimming and J lost 2 bases, with 13 bases between them. Germline-derived CDR1 and CDR2 are SQVTM and ANQGSEA. DNA for the CDR3: TGCAGCGCCGGCAGGAGGGTCACAGATACGCAGTATTTT. This encodes CSAGRRVTDTQYF.

This clone has only a few counts. The rearrangement joins TRBV25-1 to TRBJ1-1; 7 bases are shared with TRBD1. Germline V gene data show CDR1 as MGHDK and CDR2 as SYGVNS. Trimming removed 3 bases from V and 8 bases from J; junction bases left unmatched: 6. The CDR3 spans 13 residues. CDR3: CASSDSDRLEAFF. The CDR3 region has the DNA TGTGCCAGCAGTGATTCGGACAGGCTGGAAGCTTTCTTT.

The chain is built from TRBV19 and TRBJ1-5; possibly TRBD1 for D (5 bases). Between the trimmed V and J ends, which lost 1 base and 4 bases, there was a span of 8 bases. This CDR3 spans 14 amino acids. Per the germline V gene, CDR1 is LNHDA and CDR2 is SQIVND (reference sequence). CDR3: CASSIVGGNQPQHF. CDR3 coding DNA: TGTGCCAGTAGTATAGTCGGGGGTAATCAGCCCCAGCATTTT.

The chain uses TRBV4-3 and TRBJ2-3; TRBD2 matches at 7 bases. V lost 0 bases and J lost 0; bases outside the gene matches: 6. The CDR3 covers 17 residues. The germline CDR1 and CDR2 sequences are LGHNA and YSLEER. CDR3 coding DNA: TGCGCCAGCAGCCAAGACTGGGGCGGGGGAAGCACAGATACGCAGTATTTT. Translation gives CASSQDWGGGSTDTQYF.

V gene TRBV5-1 combines with J gene TRBJ1-5, with D possibly TRBD1 on 6 matching bases. There are 15 residues in the CDR3. The V end was cut by 0 bases, the J end by 8 bases, with 15 bases between. From germline, CDR1 is SGHRS and CDR2 YFSETQ. CDR3 sequence: CASSLDGGGGKPQHF. Written as DNA, the CDR3 is TGCGCCAGCAGCTTGGACGGGGGGGGCGGAAAGCCCCAGCATTTT.

The V gene is TRBV9, the J gene TRBJ2-1; the D gene is possibly TRBD2 (6 bases). V lost 0 bases and J lost 10, with 23 bases in between. The CDR3 consists of 17 residues. Germline V gene data show CDR1 as SGDLS and CDR2 as YYNGEE. The chain's CDR3 is CASSVDEGRPPGGEQFF. CDR3 DNA: TGTGCCAGCAGCGTAGACGAAGGGAGGCCACCCGGAGGGGAGCAGTTCTTC.

The chain employs TRBV7-9 and TRBJ1-6, with a tentative D call TRBD1 (5 bases). Germline V gene sequence: CDR1 SEHNR, CDR2 FQNEAQ (reference sequence). Deletions cut 4 bases from V and 8 bases from J, with 15 bases between. The CDR3 is made up of 15 amino acids. The CDR3, as DNA: TGTGCCAGCAGCTCGCCGGGCGGAGGGGATTCACCCCTCCACTTT. Translated: CASSSPGGGDSPLHF. The full variable domain, with the rest looked up from reference TRBV7-9 and TRBJ1-6, is DTGVSQNPRHKITKRGQNVTFRCDPISEHNRLYWYRQTLGQGPEFLTYFQNEAQLEKSRLLSDRFSAERPKGSFSTLEIQRTEQGDSAMYLCASSSPGGGDSPLHFGNGTRLTVT.